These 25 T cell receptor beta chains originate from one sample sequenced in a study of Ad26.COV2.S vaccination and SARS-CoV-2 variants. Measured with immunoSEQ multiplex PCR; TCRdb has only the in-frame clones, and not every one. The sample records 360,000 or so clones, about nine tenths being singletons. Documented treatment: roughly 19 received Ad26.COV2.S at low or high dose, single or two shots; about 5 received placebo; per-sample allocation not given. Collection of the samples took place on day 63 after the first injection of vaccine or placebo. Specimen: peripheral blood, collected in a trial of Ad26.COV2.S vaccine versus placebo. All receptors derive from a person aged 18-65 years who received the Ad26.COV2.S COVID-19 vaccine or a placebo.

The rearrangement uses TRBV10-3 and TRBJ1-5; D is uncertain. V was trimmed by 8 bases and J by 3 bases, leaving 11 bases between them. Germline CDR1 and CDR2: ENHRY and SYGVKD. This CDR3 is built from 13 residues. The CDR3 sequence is CAIQERTNQPQHF. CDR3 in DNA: TGTGCCATCCAGGAGCGGACCAATCAGCCCCAGCATTTT.

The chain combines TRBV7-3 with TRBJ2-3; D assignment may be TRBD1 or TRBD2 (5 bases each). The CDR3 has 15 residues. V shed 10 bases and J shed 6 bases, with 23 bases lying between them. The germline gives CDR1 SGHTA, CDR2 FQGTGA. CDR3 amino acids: CATLNGYGAGDTQYF. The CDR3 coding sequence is TGTGCCACCCTTAATGGGTACGGGGCCGGGGATACGCAGTATTTT.

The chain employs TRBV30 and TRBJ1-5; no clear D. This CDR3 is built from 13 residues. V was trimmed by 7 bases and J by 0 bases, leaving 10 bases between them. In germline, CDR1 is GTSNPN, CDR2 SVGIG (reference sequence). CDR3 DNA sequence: TGTGCCTTCCGAGCGGCTAGCAATCAGCCCCAGCATTTT. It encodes CAFRAASNQPQHF. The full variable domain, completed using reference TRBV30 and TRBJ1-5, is SQTIHQWPATLVQPVGSPLSLECTVEGTSNPNLYWYRQAAGRGLQLLFYSVGIGQISSEVPQNLSASRPQDRQFILSSKKLLLSDSGFYLCAFRAASNQPQHFGDGTRLSIL.

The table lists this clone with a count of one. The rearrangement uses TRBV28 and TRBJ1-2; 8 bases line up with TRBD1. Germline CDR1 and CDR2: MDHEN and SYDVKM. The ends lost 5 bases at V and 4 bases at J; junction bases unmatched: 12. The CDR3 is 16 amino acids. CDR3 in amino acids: CASSPLGQGLFYGYTF. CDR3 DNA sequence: TGTGCCAGCAGTCCCTTAGGACAGGGTCTATTCTATGGCTACACCTTC.

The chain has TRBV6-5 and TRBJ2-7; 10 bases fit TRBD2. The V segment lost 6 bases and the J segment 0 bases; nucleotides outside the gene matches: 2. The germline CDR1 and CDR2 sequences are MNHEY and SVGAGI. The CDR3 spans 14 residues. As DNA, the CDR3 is TGTGCCAGCAGCGGGACTAGCGTCTCCTACGAGCAGTACTTC. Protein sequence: CASSGTSVSYEQYF.

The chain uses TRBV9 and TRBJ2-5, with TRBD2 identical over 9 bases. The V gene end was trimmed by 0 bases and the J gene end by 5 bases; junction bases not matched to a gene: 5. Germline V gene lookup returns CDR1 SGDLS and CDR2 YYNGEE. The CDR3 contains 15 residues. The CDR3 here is CASSVDLAGWETQYF. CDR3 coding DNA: TGTGCCAGCAGCGTAGACCTAGCGGGGTGGGAGACCCAGTACTTC.

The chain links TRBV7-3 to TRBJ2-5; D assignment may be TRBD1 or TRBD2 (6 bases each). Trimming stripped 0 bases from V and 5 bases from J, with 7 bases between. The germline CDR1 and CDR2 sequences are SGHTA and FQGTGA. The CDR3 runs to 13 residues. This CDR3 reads CASSLTGGETQYF. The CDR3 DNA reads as TGTGCCAGCAGCTTAACAGGGGGGGAGACCCAGTACTTC.

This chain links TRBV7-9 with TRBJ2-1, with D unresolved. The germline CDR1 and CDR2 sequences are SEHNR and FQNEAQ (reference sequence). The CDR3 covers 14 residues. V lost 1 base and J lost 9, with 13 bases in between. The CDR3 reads CASSLVGLVGEQFF. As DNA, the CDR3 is TGTGCCAGCAGCTTAGTCGGGTTGGTCGGTGAGCAGTTCTTC.

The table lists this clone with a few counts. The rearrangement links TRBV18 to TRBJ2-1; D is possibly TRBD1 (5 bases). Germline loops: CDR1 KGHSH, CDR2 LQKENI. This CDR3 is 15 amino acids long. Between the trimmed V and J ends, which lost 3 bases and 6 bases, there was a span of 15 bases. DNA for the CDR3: TGTGCCAGCTCACCTTCCAGTTCTAGGGGCAATGAGCAGTTCTTC. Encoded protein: CASSPSSSRGNEQFF. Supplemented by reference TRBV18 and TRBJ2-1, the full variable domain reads NAGVMQNPRHLVRRRGQEARLRCSPMKGHSHVYWYRQLPEEGLKFMVYLQKENIIDESGMPKERFSAEFPKEGPSILRIQQVVRGDSAAYFCASSPSSSRGNEQFFGPGTRLTVL.

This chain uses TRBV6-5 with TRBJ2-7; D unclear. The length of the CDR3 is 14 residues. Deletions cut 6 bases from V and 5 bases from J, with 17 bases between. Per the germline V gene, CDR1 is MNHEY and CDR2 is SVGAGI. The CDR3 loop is CASRSRQVSNEQYF. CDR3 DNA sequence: TGTGCCAGCAGGAGTCGGCAGGTCTCGAACGAGCAGTACTTC.

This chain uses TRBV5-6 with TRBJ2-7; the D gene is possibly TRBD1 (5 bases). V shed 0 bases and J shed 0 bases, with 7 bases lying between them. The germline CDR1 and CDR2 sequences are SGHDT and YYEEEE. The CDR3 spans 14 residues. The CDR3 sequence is CASSLVTASYEQYF. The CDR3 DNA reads TGTGCCAGCAGCTTGGTGACAGCCTCCTACGAGCAGTACTTC.

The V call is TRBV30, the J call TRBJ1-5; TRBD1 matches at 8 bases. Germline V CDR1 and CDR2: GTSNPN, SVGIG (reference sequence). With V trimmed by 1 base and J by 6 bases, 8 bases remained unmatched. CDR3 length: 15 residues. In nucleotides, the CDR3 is TGTGCCTGGAGTGAGAGGCAGGGGGCGAGTCAGCCCCAGCATTTT. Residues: CAWSERQGASQPQHF.

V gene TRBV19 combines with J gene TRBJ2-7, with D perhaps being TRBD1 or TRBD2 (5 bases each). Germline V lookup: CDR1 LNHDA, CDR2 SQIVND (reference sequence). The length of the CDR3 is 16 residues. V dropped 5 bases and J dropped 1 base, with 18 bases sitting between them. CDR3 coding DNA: TGTGCCAGTAGTCCTCTAACCGGGGCTAAATCCTACGAGCAGTACTTC. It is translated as CASSPLTGAKSYEQYF.

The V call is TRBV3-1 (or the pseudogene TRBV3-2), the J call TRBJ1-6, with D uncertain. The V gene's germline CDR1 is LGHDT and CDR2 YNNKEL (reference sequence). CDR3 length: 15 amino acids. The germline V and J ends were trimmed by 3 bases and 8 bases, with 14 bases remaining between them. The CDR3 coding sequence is TGTGCCAGCAGCCATCGTGGGCCGCGGGATTCACCCCTCCACTTT. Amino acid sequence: CASSHRGPRDSPLHF.

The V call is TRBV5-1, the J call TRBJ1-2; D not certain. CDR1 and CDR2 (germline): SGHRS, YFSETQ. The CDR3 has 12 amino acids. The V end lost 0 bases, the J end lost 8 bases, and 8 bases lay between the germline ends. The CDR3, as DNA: TGCGCCAGCAGCTTGGAGGGTGACGGCTACACCTTC. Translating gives CASSLEGDGYTF.

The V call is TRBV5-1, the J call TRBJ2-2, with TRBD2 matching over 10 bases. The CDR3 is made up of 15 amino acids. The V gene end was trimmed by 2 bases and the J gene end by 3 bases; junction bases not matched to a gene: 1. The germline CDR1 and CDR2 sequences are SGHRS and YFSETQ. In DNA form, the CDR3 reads TGCGCCAGCAGCTTCAGCGGGAGGGACACCGGGGAGCTGTTTTTT. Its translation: CASSFSGRDTGELFF.

DNA for the CDR3: TGTGCCAGCAGTTTGGTCGGGTCGAACACCGGGGAGCTGTTTTTT. Its protein product is CASSLVGSNTGELFF. This chain links TRBV27 with TRBJ2-2; D not resolved. The V end lost 3 bases, the J end lost 0 bases, and 8 bases lay between the germline ends. This CDR3 is built from 15 residues. Germline values: CDR1 MNHEY, CDR2 SMNVEV (reference sequence).

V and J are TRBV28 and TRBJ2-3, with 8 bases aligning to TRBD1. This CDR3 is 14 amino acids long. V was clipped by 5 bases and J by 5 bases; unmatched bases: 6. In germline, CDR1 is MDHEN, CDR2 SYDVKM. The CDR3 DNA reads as TGTGCCAGCAGTACCCAGGGGGCTAGAGATACGCAGTATTTT. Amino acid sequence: CASSTQGARDTQYF.

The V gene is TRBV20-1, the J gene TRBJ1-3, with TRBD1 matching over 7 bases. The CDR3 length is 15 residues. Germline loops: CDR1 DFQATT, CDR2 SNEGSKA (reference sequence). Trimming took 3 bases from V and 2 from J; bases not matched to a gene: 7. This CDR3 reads CSASKGAYAGNTIYF. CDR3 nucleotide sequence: TGCAGTGCTAGTAAGGGGGCTTATGCTGGAAACACCATATATTTT.

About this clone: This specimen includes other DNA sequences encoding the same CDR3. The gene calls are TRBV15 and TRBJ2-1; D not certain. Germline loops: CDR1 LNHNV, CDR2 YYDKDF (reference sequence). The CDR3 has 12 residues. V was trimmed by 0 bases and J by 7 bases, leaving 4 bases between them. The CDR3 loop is CATSRDTNEQFF. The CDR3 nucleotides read TGTGCCACCAGCAGAGATACGAATGAGCAGTTCTTC.

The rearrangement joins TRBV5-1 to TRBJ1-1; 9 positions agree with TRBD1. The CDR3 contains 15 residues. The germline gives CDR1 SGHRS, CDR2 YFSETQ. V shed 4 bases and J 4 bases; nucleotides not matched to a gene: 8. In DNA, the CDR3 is TGCGCCAGCAGCCGGGGGACAGGGAGGGGCACTGAAGCTTTCTTT. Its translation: CASSRGTGRGTEAFF.

This chain's CDR3 is CASKLSGDLINEQFF. The CDR3 nucleotides read TGCGCCAGCAAGCTATCCGGGGACCTGATCAATGAGCAGTTCTTC. The chain is built from TRBV10-2 and TRBJ2-1, with D perhaps TRBD1 or TRBD2 (5 bases each). Germline CDR1 reads WSHSY; CDR2 reads SAAADI. CDR3 length: 15 amino acids. The ends were cut back, 7 bases at V and 6 bases at J, with 19 bases in the middle.

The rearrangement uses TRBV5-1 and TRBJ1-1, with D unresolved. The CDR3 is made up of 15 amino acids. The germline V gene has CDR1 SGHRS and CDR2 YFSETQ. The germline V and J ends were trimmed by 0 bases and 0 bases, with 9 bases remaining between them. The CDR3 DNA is TGCGCCAGCAGCTTGGGACATGTAATGAACACTGAAGCTTTCTTT. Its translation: CASSLGHVMNTEAFF.

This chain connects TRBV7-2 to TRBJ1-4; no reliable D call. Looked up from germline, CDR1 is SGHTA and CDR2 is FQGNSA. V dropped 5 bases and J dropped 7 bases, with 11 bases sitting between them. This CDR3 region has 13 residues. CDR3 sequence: CASSPPSGEKLFF. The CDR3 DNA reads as TGTGCCAGCAGCCCCCCTTCTGGTGAAAAACTGTTTTTT.

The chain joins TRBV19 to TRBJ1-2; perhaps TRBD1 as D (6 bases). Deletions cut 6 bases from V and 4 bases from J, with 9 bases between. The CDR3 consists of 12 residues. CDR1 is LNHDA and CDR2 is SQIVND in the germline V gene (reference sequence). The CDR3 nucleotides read TGTGCCAGTAGGGGACACCGCTATGGCTACACCTTC. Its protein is CASRGHRYGYTF.